This TCR beta chain was found in a study of cytomegalovirus exposure and HLA in healthy donors. Worth noting for this clone: No antigen is known for it.

Study outcomes and limitations: The authors listed some 160 TCR beta chains as cytomegalovirus-associated. In vitro assays verified that three CMV-associated chains recognized CMV antigens specifically. When analyzed later, a missense DCLRE1C variant was found to be linked to TCR beta V- and J-gene trimming.

The study ran its PCR with 60 Vbeta and 13 Jbeta primers. Clones were sequenced by immunoSEQ multiplex PCR, and TCRdb holds only the in-frame ones, with some missing. Across 91,000 or so clones, the top ten clones capture 3.4% of the sample. This clonotype originated in a woman aged 25 to 39 in good health and CMV-seronegative. The sequencing input was PBMCs.

CDR3: CASSQEEGNTGELFF. The CDR3 bases are TGCGCCAGCAGCCAAGAAGAGGGGAACACCGGGGAGCTGTTTTTT. This chain joins TRBV4-1 and TRBJ2-2; D is possibly TRBD2 (5 bases). Germline assignment: CDR1 MGHRA and CDR2 YSYEKL. This CDR3 has 15 residues. Trimming took 0 bases from V and 1 from J, leaving 6 bases between them.